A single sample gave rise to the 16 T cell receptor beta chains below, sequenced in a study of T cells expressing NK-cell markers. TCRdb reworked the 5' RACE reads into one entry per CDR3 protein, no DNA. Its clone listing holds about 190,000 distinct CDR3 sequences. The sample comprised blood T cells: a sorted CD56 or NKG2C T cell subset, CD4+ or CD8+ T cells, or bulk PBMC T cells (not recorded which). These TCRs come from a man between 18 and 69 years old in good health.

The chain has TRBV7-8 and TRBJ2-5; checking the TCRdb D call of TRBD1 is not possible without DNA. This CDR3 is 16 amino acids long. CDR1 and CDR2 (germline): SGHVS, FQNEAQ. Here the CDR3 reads CASSLTGGRMGETQYF.

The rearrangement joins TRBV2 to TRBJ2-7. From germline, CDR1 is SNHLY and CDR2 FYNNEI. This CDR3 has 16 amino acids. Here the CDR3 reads CASSYPRVDLSYEQYF.

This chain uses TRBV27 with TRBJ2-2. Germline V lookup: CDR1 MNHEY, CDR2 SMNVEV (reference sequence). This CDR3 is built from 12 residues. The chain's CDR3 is CASRGWTGELFF.

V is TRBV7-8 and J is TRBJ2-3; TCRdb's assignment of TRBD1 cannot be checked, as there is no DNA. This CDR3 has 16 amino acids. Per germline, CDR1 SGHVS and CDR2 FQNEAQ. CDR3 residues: CASSLVVRGGYDTQYF.

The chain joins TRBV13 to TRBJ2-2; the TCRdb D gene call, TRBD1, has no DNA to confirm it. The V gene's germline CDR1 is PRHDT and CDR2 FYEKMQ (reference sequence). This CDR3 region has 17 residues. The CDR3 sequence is CASSSQDRGANTGELFF.

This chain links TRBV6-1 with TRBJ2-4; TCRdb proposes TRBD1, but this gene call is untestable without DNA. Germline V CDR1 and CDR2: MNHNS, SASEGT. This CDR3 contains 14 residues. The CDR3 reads CASKLQGASNIQYF.

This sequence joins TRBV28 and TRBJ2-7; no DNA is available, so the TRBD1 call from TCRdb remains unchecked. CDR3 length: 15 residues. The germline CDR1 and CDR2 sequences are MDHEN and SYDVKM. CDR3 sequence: CASSYFGQGGNEQYF.

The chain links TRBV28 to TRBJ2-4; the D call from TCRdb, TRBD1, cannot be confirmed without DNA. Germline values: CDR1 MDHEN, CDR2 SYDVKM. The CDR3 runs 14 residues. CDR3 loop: CASSLWSGANIQYF.

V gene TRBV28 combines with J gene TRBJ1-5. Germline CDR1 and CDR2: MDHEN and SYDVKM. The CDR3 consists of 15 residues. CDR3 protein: CASSFQVTSNQPQHF.

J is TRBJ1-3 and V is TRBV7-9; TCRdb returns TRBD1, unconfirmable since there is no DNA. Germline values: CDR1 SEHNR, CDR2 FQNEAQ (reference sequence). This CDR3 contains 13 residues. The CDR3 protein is CASSGGAGNTIYF.

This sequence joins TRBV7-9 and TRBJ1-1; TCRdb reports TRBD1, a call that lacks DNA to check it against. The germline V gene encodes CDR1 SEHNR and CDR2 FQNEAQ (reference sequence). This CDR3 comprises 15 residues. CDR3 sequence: CASSLYGGMNTEAFF.

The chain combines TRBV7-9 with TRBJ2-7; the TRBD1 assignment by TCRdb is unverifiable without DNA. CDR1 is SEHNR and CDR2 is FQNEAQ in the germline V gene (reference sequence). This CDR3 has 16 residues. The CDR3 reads CASSMGQGDRSYEQYF.

The CDR3 loop is CASSDGTSGDNEQFF. The chain has TRBV6-4 and TRBJ2-1; as DNA is missing, the TRBD2 call by TCRdb cannot be tested. The germline V gene has CDR1 MRHNA and CDR2 SNTAGT. CDR3 length: 15 amino acids.

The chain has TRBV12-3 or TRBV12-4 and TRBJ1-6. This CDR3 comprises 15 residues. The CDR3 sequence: CASSFRESYNSPLHF.

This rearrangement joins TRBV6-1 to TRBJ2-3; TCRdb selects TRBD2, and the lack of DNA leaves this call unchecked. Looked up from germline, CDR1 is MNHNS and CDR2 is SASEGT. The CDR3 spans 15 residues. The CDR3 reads CASRMGDFSTDTQYF.

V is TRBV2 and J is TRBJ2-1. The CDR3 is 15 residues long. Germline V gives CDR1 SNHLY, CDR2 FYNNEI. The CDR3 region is CASMSNADSYNEQFF.